These 30 T cell receptor beta chains originate from one sample sequenced in a study of CD8 T cells in Susac syndrome. When the RNA was reverse transcribed, random hexamers were used with an input of roughly 0.5 to 1 ug. TCRdb redid the calling of the immunoSEQ multiplex PCR reads with MiXCR, one entry per CDR3 protein. The table shows under 200,000 distinct CDR3 sequences, with roughly 92% occurring only once. Material: CD4+ T cells from PBMCs. These receptors originate from a human donor with Susac syndrome.

The chain's CDR3 is CASGFWTGDTGELFF. In nucleotides, the CDR3 is TGTGCTAGTGGTTTCTGGACAGGGGACACCGGGGAGCTGTTTTTT. This chain links TRBV12-5 with TRBJ2-2; 9 bases are shared with TRBD1. CDR3 length: 15 amino acids. V trimming: 3 bases; J trimming: 3 bases; junction bases outside the gene matches: 2. Per germline, CDR1 LGHNT and CDR2 FRNRAP.

This chain joins TRBV7-8 and TRBJ1-4; TRBD1 matches at 9 bases. The CDR3 totals 14 residues. Germline lookup yields CDR1 SGHVS and CDR2 FQNEAQ. The V segment lost 5 bases and the J segment 8 bases; nucleotides outside the gene matches: 6. The CDR3 region has the DNA TGTGCCAGCAGCCCCCGACAGGGGGACGAAAAACTGTTTTTT. Translating it yields CASSPRQGDEKLFF.

The rearrangement joins TRBV7-6 to TRBJ1-5; tentative D call: TRBD1 (5 bases). Per the germline V gene, CDR1 is SGHVS and CDR2 is FNYEAQ. The germline V and J ends were trimmed by 2 bases and 5 bases, with 7 bases remaining between them. This CDR3 has 13 residues. The CDR3 DNA reads TGTGCCAGCAGCTTAACAGGCTATCAGCCCCAGCATTTT. It encodes CASSLTGYQPQHF.

The gene calls are TRBV19 and TRBJ1-6; TRBD1 aligns across 8 bases. The germline V gene has CDR1 LNHDA and CDR2 SQIVND (reference sequence). With V trimmed by 4 bases and J by 10 bases, 6 bases remained unmatched. The CDR3 length is 14 residues. The CDR3 sequence is CASSKTGVYSPLHF. The CDR3 DNA reads TGTGCCAGTAGTAAGACAGGGGTATACTCACCCCTCCACTTT.

This chain links TRBV3-1 with TRBJ2-7; D might be TRBD1 or TRBD2, each matching 6 bases. The CDR3 runs 16 residues. Germline-derived CDR1 and CDR2 are LGHDT and YNNKEL (reference sequence). Trimming took 1 base from V and 0 from J, leaving 13 bases between them. CDR3 DNA: TGTGCCAGCAGCCAAGTGGCAGGGGACTCCTCCTACGAGCAGTACTTC. The encoded protein is CASSQVAGDSSYEQYF.

The chain recombines TRBV9 with TRBJ2-1, with D perhaps TRBD1 or TRBD2 (5 bases each). The CDR3 is 15 amino acids. V was trimmed by 2 bases and J by 5 bases, leaving 14 bases between them. Germline V gives CDR1 SGDLS, CDR2 YYNGEE. DNA for the CDR3: TGTGCCAGCAGCGTCGAGGGGTGGCCCGACAATGAGCAGTTCTTC. It translates to CASSVEGWPDNEQFF.

This clonotype was observed once. The chain has TRBV5-1 and TRBJ1-1; D uncertain. This CDR3 has 13 amino acids. Germline CDR1 reads SGHRS; CDR2 reads YFSETQ. Trimming pared 4 bases from V and 1 base from J, leaving 8 bases between. CDR3 in DNA: TGCGCCAGCAGCATCGATTGGAACACTGAAGCTTTCTTT. Translated, it gives CASSIDWNTEAFF.

This sequence joins TRBV12-3 or TRBV12-4 and TRBJ1-2; D remains unclear. Trimming stripped 3 bases from V and 5 bases from J, with 4 bases between. The CDR3 consists of 11 residues. The CDR3 region has the DNA TGTGCCAGCAGTTTGGTTTATGGCTACACCTTC. This gives the protein CASSLVYGYTF.

This chain joins TRBV20-1 and TRBJ2-3, with D perhaps TRBD1 or TRBD2 (5 bases each). This CDR3 spans 13 amino acids. Germline-derived CDR1 and CDR2 are DFQATT and SNEGSKA (reference sequence). V was shortened by 6 bases and J by 5 bases, with 15 bases between the two germline ends. Written as DNA, the CDR3 is TGCAGTGCCGAGGGCAGGGCGGGAGATACGCAGTATTTT. Encoded protein: CSAEGRAGDTQYF.

The chain links TRBV20-1 to TRBJ2-7, with D possibly TRBD1 on 5 matching bases. Trimming took 5 bases from V and 2 from J, leaving 10 bases between them. The CDR3 loop spans 12 amino acids. Germline V gene sequence: CDR1 DFQATT, CDR2 SNEGSKA (reference sequence). The CDR3 is CSADSETYEQYF. The CDR3 DNA reads TGCAGTGCTGACAGCGAAACCTACGAGCAGTACTTC.

The CDR3, as DNA: TGTGCCAGCAGTTTGGACCGGGGTTTCGGCTACACCTTC. This translates into CASSLDRGFGYTF. The chain uses TRBV27 and TRBJ1-2; D not certain. CDR3 length: 13 amino acids. CDR1 is MNHEY and CDR2 is SMNVEV in the germline V gene (reference sequence). The V end was cut by 3 bases, the J end by 8 bases, with 13 bases between.

This sequence joins TRBV7-2 and TRBJ2-5; D may be TRBD1 (5 bases). Germline CDR1 and CDR2: SGHTA and FQGNSA. This CDR3 has 15 amino acids. V was shortened by 5 bases and J by 7 bases, with 20 bases between the two germline ends. The CDR3 sequence: CASSPGQTLLGTQYF. In DNA form, the CDR3 reads TGTGCCAGCAGCCCCGGACAAACCTTGCTAGGGACCCAGTACTTC.

This clonotype showed up just a few times. The chain combines TRBV12-3 or TRBV12-4 with TRBJ2-2; no firm D call. Deletions cut 3 bases from V and 6 bases from J, with 8 bases between. This CDR3 is built from 13 residues. The CDR3 protein is CASSLGTAGELFF. The CDR3 DNA sequence: TGTGCCAGCAGTTTGGGTACCGCCGGGGAGCTGTTTTTT.

The chain has TRBV28 and TRBJ1-6; possible D gene TRBD1, 5 bases. This CDR3 region has 14 residues. V was trimmed by 7 bases and J by 8 bases, leaving 15 bases between them. Germline V CDR1 and CDR2: MDHEN, SYDVKM. CDR3 residues: CASTRRGSDSPLHF. The CDR3 nucleotides are TGTGCCAGCACCCGGCGGGGGAGCGATTCACCCCTCCACTTT.

The genes are TRBV7-9 and TRBJ1-4; TRBD1 agrees at 9 bases. CDR1 and CDR2 from the germline V gene are SEHNR and FQNEAQ (reference sequence). V was pared by 5 bases and J by 8 bases, with 3 bases of the junction left unmatched. The CDR3 loop spans 13 amino acids. The CDR3 DNA follows: TGTGCCAGCAGCCGGACAGGGGACGAAAAACTGTTTTTT. Translation: CASSRTGDEKLFF.

The rearrangement links TRBV11-3 to TRBJ2-1, with a possible D match to TRBD2 (6 bases). The CDR3 extends over 14 amino acids. Per germline, CDR1 SGHNT and CDR2 YENEEA. V gave up 5 bases and J gave up 5 bases, with 13 bases separating them. This CDR3 is CASSPRDGHNEQFF. In nucleotides, the CDR3 is TGTGCCAGCAGCCCGCGGGACGGTCACAATGAGCAGTTCTTC.

This clonotype showed up just once. This sequence joins TRBV9 and TRBJ2-3, with 12 bases fitting TRBD2. Germline CDR1 reads SGDLS; CDR2 reads YYNGEE. J lost 5 bases, V lost 0 bases, and 7 bases had no gene match. There are 17 residues in the CDR3. The CDR3 loop is CASSVAASGGARDTQYF. Here the CDR3 DNA reads TGTGCCAGCAGCGTAGCTGCTAGCGGGGGGGCTAGAGATACGCAGTATTTT.

The chain has TRBV5-6 and TRBJ1-2; 7 nucleotides match TRBD1. The germline V gene has CDR1 SGHDT and CDR2 YYEEEE. Losses at the gene ends were 5 bases for V and 4 bases for J; bases not matched to a gene: 8. The CDR3 extends over 14 amino acids. CDR3 protein: CASRPKGGGYGYTF. The CDR3 DNA reads as TGTGCCAGCAGGCCCAAAGGGGGCGGCTATGGCTACACCTTC.

This clonotype was observed a few times. The V call is TRBV6-1, the J call TRBJ2-3; TRBD2 agrees at 8 bases. J was trimmed by 6 bases and V by 8 bases; bases with no gene match: 13. CDR1 MNHNS and CDR2 SASEGT come from the germline V gene. The CDR3 consists of 15 residues. DNA of the CDR3: TGTGCCAGCGGAGCGGGACTAGGATGGTCGGATACGCAGTATTTT. Translated: CASGAGLGWSDTQYF.

CDR3 coding DNA: TGTGCCAGCAGCTTCAGAGCCGGGACAGGCTTGTACCAAGAGACCCAGTACTTC. It yields the protein CASSFRAGTGLYQETQYF. The rearrangement uses TRBV5-4 and TRBJ2-5, with 8 bases lining up with TRBD1. Per germline, CDR1 SGHNT and CDR2 YYREEE (reference sequence). The V gene end was trimmed by 2 bases and the J gene end by 0 bases; junction bases not matched to a gene: 12. The CDR3 is 18 residues long.

J is TRBJ2-3 and V is TRBV7-2; no reliable D call. The V gene's germline CDR1 is SGHTA and CDR2 FQGNSA. The CDR3 spans 14 residues. Trimming took off 1 base at V and 4 bases at J, with 9 bases between the two ends. The CDR3: CASSLGARPDTQYF. CDR3 nucleotides: TGTGCCAGCAGCTTAGGGGCTCGCCCAGATACGCAGTATTTT. Drawing the rest from reference TRBV7-2 and TRBJ2-3, the complete variable domain is GAGVSQSPSNKVTEKGKDVELRCDPISGHTALYWYRQSLGQGLEFLIYFQGNSAPDKSGLPSDRFSAERTGGSVSTLTIQRTQQEDSAVYLCASSLGARPDTQYFGPGTRLTVL.

This chain connects TRBV7-9 to TRBJ1-6; D call uncertain. Between the trimmed V and J ends, which lost 8 bases and 8 bases, there was a span of 13 bases. This CDR3 contains 13 residues. CDR1 and CDR2 (germline): SEHNR, FQNEAQ (reference sequence). The CDR3 DNA is TGTGCCAGCTCCTTGAGGAGCGATTCACCCCTCCACTTT. Protein: CASSLRSDSPLHF.

This clonotype was detected only a few times. The chain couples TRBV11-2 to TRBJ1-1; D gene unclear. The CDR3 is made up of 13 amino acids. V was pared by 2 bases and J by 1 base, with 5 bases between. Germline V CDR1 and CDR2: SGHAT, FQNNGV. Here the CDR3 DNA reads TGTGCCAGCAGCTTACTAGGGAACACTGAAGCTTTCTTT. Protein: CASSLLGNTEAFF.

This clonotype showed up just a few times. The chain employs TRBV7-9 and TRBJ2-5; 9 bases are shared with TRBD2. This CDR3 region has 15 residues. Germline V CDR1 and CDR2: SEHNR, FQNEAQ (reference sequence). J was trimmed by 7 bases and V by 0 bases; bases with no gene match: 6. The chain's CDR3 is CASSLAASGDGTQYF. Here the CDR3 DNA reads TGTGCCAGCAGCTTAGCTGCTAGCGGGGACGGGACCCAGTACTTC.

The chain is built from TRBV20-1 and TRBJ2-7, with a possible D match to TRBD2 (5 bases). Germline V CDR1 and CDR2: DFQATT, SNEGSKA (reference sequence). V was shortened by 5 bases and J by 5 bases, with 19 bases between the two germline ends. The CDR3 extends over 14 amino acids. The CDR3 loop reads CSALDPVGSDEQYF. In DNA, the CDR3 is TGCAGTGCTCTAGACCCAGTAGGGAGCGACGAGCAGTACTTC.

V gene TRBV19 combines with J gene TRBJ1-2, with a weak D call TRBD1 (6 bases). The CDR3 has 14 residues. Trimming shortened V by 3 bases and J by 7 bases, and 15 bases separated the two germline ends. Germline V gene sequence: CDR1 LNHDA, CDR2 SQIVND (reference sequence). The DNA of the CDR3 is TGTGCCAGTAGTATTGATCAGGGGTCTAGTGGCTACACCTTC. Protein product: CASSIDQGSSGYTF.

The V call is TRBV18, the J call TRBJ1-2, with D unclear. V lost 4 bases and J 0 bases, leaving 6 bases between the germline ends. CDR3 size: 13 residues. From germline, CDR1 is KGHSH and CDR2 LQKENI. The CDR3 nucleotides read TGTGCCAGCTCACTTCCGGCTAACTATGGCTACACCTTC. Its translation: CASSLPANYGYTF.

This clonotype was counted between two and nine times. CDR3 in DNA: TGCAGCGTTGAGGGGGTTAGGCGCCGAAACACTGAAGCTTTCTTT. The encoded protein is CSVEGVRRRNTEAFF. The chain links TRBV29-1 to TRBJ1-1, with a tentative D call TRBD1 (5 bases). Trimming removed 3 bases from V and 2 bases from J, with 16 bases in between. This CDR3 spans 15 amino acids. The germline CDR1 and CDR2 sequences are SQVTM and ANQGSEA.

The chain links TRBV2 to TRBJ1-1, with a tentative D call TRBD1 (5 bases). The length of the CDR3 is 14 residues. Germline values: CDR1 SNHLY, CDR2 FYNNEI. The V end was cut by 4 bases, the J end by 0 bases, with 9 bases between. DNA for the CDR3: TGTGCCAGCAGTGGACAGCTCATGAACACTGAAGCTTTCTTT. Translated: CASSGQLMNTEAFF.

In DNA form, the CDR3 reads TGTGCCTGGAGCGCTGACAGGGAAGCTTTCTTT. Translating it yields CAWSADREAFF. The rearrangement joins TRBV30 to TRBJ1-1; D may be TRBD1 (6 bases). Germline-derived CDR1 and CDR2 are GTSNPN and SVGIG (reference sequence). V was clipped by 3 bases and J by 8 bases, with 10 bases between them. This CDR3 has 11 amino acids. The full variable domain, its missing parts supplied by reference TRBV30 and TRBJ1-1, is SQTIHQWPATLVQPVGSPLSLECTVEGTSNPNLYWYRQAAGRGLQLLFYSVGIGQISSEVPQNLSASRPQDRQFILSSKKLLLSDSGFYLCAWSADREAFFGQGTRLTVV.